Shown below are 18 T cell receptor beta chains from a single sample sequenced in a study of vaccination and CD4 T cells after COVID-19. Treatment specified: approximately 9-day PBMC culture with coronavirus spike peptide pools or control peptides (ViraFEST assay). These receptors' antigens are unknown. Oncomine TCR Beta short-read sequencing was applied to DNA from cultured CD4+ T cells. TCRdb passed the PCR reads through MiXCR, listing each CDR3 protein once. In the table there are fewer than 20,000 distinct CDR3 sequences, approximately 57% of which are singletons. Material: CD4+ T cells from blood, cultured in vitro. The receptors originated from a human donor who had recovered from COVID-19.

The CDR3 DNA reads as TGCAGTGCTGCCCCCCAGGGCCGAGAGCAGTTCTTC. Translating gives CSAAPQGREQFF. The chain links TRBV20-1 to TRBJ2-1; possibly TRBD1 for D (5 bases). Trimming left V 5 bases short and J 10 bases short, with 15 bases between. CDR1 is DFQATT and CDR2 is SNEGSKA in the germline V gene (reference sequence). The CDR3 consists of 12 residues.

CDR3 sequence reads: CASSFTSGIPDTQYF. For the CDR3, the DNA is TGTGCCAGCAGCTTTACTAGCGGGATACCAGATACGCAGTATTTT. The chain recombines TRBV5-5 with TRBJ2-3; 10 nucleotides agree with TRBD2. This CDR3 is built from 15 residues. After removal of 2 bases from V and 4 bases from J, the junction contained 4 bases not matched to a gene. Germline V gives CDR1 SGHKS, CDR2 YYEKEE (reference sequence).

There are a few counts of this clonotype. The V gene is TRBV10-1, the J gene TRBJ2-3; D unclear. V lost 2 bases and J lost 0, with 6 bases in between. CDR1 and CDR2 (germline): WNHNN, SYGVQD (reference sequence). This CDR3 spans 14 amino acids. Here the CDR3 reads CASSEPGSTDTQYF. CDR3 nucleotides: TGCGCCAGCAGTGAGCCAGGTAGCACAGATACGCAGTATTTT.

The chain joins TRBV15 to TRBJ2-2, with 7 bases that match TRBD2. In germline, CDR1 is LNHNV, CDR2 YYDKDF (reference sequence). Trimming removed 0 bases from V and 3 bases from J; junction bases left unmatched: 7. This CDR3 has 17 residues. CDR3 loop: CATSRDRLAADTGELFF. As DNA, the CDR3 is TGTGCCACCAGCAGAGATAGGCTAGCGGCGGACACCGGGGAGCTGTTTTTT.

The V and J genes are TRBV30 and TRBJ2-5; 8 nucleotides align to TRBD1. Germline assignment: CDR1 GTSNPN and CDR2 SVGIG (reference sequence). The CDR3 runs to 13 residues. The V gene end was trimmed by 2 bases and the J gene end by 3 bases; junction bases not matched to a gene: 2. The CDR3 is CAWSSDREETQYF. DNA of the CDR3: TGTGCCTGGAGTTCGGACAGGGAAGAGACCCAGTACTTC.

The chain combines TRBV19 with TRBJ2-3; TRBD2 matches 8 bases. The germline V gene has CDR1 LNHDA and CDR2 SQIVND (reference sequence). Trimming took 3 bases from V and 1 from J; bases not matched to a gene: 9. CDR3 length: 17 residues. The CDR3 DNA sequence: TGTGCCAGTAGTATTACGTCGGGGGGGCCCGGCACAGATACGCAGTATTTT. Protein: CASSITSGGPGTDTQYF. Together with reference TRBV19 and TRBJ2-3, the CDR3 gives the full variable domain: DGGITQSPKYLFRKEGQNVTLSCEQNLNHDAMYWYRQDPGQGLRLIYYSQIVNDFQKGDIAEGYSVSREKKESFPLTVTSAQKNPTAFYLCASSITSGGPGTDTQYFGPGTRLTVL.

V and J are TRBV7-2 and TRBJ2-7; 7 nucleotides align to TRBD2. Germline V gives CDR1 SGHTA, CDR2 FQGNSA. Losses at the gene ends were 6 bases for V and 0 bases for J; bases not matched to a gene: 5. The CDR3 length is 14 residues. The CDR3 DNA is TGTGCCAGCAGGCTAGCGGTAAGCTCCTACGAGCAGTACTTC. This encodes CASRLAVSSYEQYF.

The chain uses TRBV4-3 and TRBJ2-3, with a weak D call TRBD2 (6 bases). Germline lookup yields CDR1 LGHNA and CDR2 YSLEER. V shed 0 bases and J shed 8 bases, with 15 bases lying between them. The CDR3 is made up of 15 amino acids. CDR3 protein: CASSQEGVGTPTQYF. Written as DNA, the CDR3 is TGCGCCAGCAGCCAAGAGGGGGTGGGGACTCCTACGCAGTATTTT.

In its sample, this clonotype was seen a few times. The chain couples TRBV18 to TRBJ2-2; TRBD1 agrees at 10 bases. Trimming at V came to 2 bases and at J to 7 bases, leaving 1 base not matched to a gene. The CDR3 runs 14 residues. The germline V gene encodes CDR1 KGHSH and CDR2 LQKENI. In DNA form, the CDR3 reads TGTGCCAGCTCACCAAGGACAGGGGGCGGGGAGCTGTTTTTT. It yields the protein CASSPRTGGGELFF.

The J gene is TRBJ1-3, the V gene TRBV20-1; a possible D gene is TRBD1 (6 bases). In germline, CDR1 is DFQATT, CDR2 SNEGSKA (reference sequence). The ends were cut back, 5 bases at V and 2 bases at J, with 16 bases in the middle. The CDR3 has 15 residues. CDR3 in DNA: TGCAGTGCTTTACCCGCGGGGGCGCCTGGAAACACCATATATTTT. It specifies CSALPAGAPGNTIYF.

The chain employs TRBV6-1 and TRBJ1-6; D is unresolved. CDR1 is MNHNS, CDR2 SASEGT, per germline. The CDR3 length is 16 residues. Trimming took off 6 bases at V and 4 bases at J, with 16 bases between the two ends. DNA of the CDR3: TGTGCCAGCAGCCCCCGTGACAACCTGTATAATTCACCCCTCCACTTT. It is translated as CASSPRDNLYNSPLHF.

This chain links TRBV6-1 with TRBJ2-3, with 14 nucleotides matching TRBD2. Germline CDR1 reads MNHNS; CDR2 reads SASEGT. The CDR3 is made up of 17 amino acids. V gave up 4 bases and J gave up 0 bases; unmatched junction bases: 3. The CDR3 region is CASSGTSGGLSTDTQYF. The CDR3 DNA is TGTGCCAGCAGTGGGACTAGCGGGGGGCTTAGCACAGATACGCAGTATTTT.

The chain uses TRBV6-1 and TRBJ1-2; D is undetermined. The germline CDR1 and CDR2 sequences are MNHNS and SASEGT. V was trimmed by 5 bases and J by 4 bases, leaving 17 bases between them. The CDR3 consists of 15 residues. CDR3 nucleotides: TGTGCCAGCAGTATGTCCGCAGGAAGTAGCTATGGCTACACCTTC. Translation gives CASSMSAGSSYGYTF.

This chain uses TRBV20-1 with TRBJ1-6; a possible D gene is TRBD1 (5 bases). Germline values: CDR1 DFQATT, CDR2 SNEGSKA (reference sequence). This CDR3 comprises 15 residues. Trimming took off 4 bases at V and 7 bases at J, with 17 bases between the two ends. CDR3 sequence reads: CSATPWGVGNSPLHF. DNA for the CDR3: TGCAGTGCTACCCCATGGGGGGTGGGAAATTCACCCCTCCACTTT.

V usage is TRBV7-9 and J usage is TRBJ2-2; 11 positions agree with TRBD2. CDR1 is SEHNR, CDR2 FQNEAQ, per germline (reference sequence). The CDR3 has 18 amino acids. V was pared by 2 bases and J by 3 bases, with 8 bases of the junction left unmatched. The CDR3 DNA follows: TGTGCCAGCAGCTTATTTAGCGGGAGGGCCGAGGACACCGGGGAGCTGTTTTTT. Its protein is CASSLFSGRAEDTGELFF.

This chain's CDR3 is CASSPQGVYGYTF. The CDR3 coding sequence is TGTGCCAGCAGCCCCCAAGGAGTCTATGGCTACACCTTC. This chain joins TRBV7-9 and TRBJ1-2; D remains unclear. Germline CDR1 reads SEHNR; CDR2 reads FQNEAQ (reference sequence). The CDR3 is 13 amino acids. V lost 5 bases and J 4 bases, leaving 11 bases between the germline ends.

The J gene is TRBJ1-2, the V gene TRBV20-1; D is unresolved. The CDR3 consists of 14 residues. Germline V gene data show CDR1 as DFQATT and CDR2 as SNEGSKA (reference sequence). V was pared by 5 bases and J by 1 base, with 14 bases between. The CDR3 region has the DNA TGCAGTGCTTTGGGAGGGAGCCTTAACTATGGCTACACCTTC. This gives the protein CSALGGSLNYGYTF.

The CDR3 reads CASNQQGNEQFF. The CDR3 DNA reads TGTGCCAGCAACCAACAGGGCAATGAGCAGTTCTTC. The V gene is TRBV12-3 or TRBV12-4, the J gene TRBJ2-1; the D gene is possibly TRBD1 (6 bases). V was clipped by 7 bases and J by 6 bases, with 10 bases between them. The length of the CDR3 is 12 residues.